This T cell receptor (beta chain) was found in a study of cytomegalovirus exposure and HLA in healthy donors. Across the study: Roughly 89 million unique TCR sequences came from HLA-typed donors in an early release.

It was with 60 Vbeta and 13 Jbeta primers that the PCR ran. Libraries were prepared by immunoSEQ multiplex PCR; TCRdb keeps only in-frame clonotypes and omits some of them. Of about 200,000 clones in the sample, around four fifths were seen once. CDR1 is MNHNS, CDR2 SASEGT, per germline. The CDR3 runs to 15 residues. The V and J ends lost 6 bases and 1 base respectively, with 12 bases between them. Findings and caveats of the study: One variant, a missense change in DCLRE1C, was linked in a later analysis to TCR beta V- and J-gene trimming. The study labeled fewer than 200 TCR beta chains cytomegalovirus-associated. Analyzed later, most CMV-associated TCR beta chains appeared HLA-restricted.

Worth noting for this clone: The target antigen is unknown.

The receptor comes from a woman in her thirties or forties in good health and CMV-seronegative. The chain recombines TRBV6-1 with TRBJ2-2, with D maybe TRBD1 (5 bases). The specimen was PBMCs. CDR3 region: CASSPGSKNTGELFF. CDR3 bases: TGTGCCAGCAGCCCAGGGTCCAAGAACACCGGGGAGCTGTTTTTT.